This TCR beta chain appears in the sequencing data of a study of cytomegalovirus exposure and HLA in healthy donors. The PCR had 60 Vbeta and 13 Jbeta primers. Repertoires were generated with immunoSEQ multiplex PCR, while TCRdb's copy carries only in-frame clones and drops some. The sample consists of 100,000 to 150,000 clones, roughly 79% of them appearing once. Points on this clone: Its antigen remains unidentified.

The CDR3 contains 16 residues. Germline V gene data show CDR1 as LNHDA and CDR2 as SQIVND (reference sequence). V gave up 7 bases and J gave up 5 bases, with 20 bases separating them. The donors were healthy bone marrow donors. The study sampled nominally healthy donors, though unrecorded immune exposures were likely. Study-level findings and limits: In a later analysis, HLA-associated TCR beta chains were more clonally expanded than equally common others. Within an earlier analysis, most TCR beta V segments proved productive either about 87% or about 30% of the time.

This TCR derives from a woman aged 35 to 49 in good health and CMV-seronegative. Sequencing was done on a sample of PBMCs. The chain recombines TRBV19 with TRBJ2-2; a weak D match, TRBD1 (6 bases). CDR3: CASMDLGAGGTGELFF. In DNA, the CDR3 is TGTGCCAGTATGGATTTGGGGGCAGGCGGGACCGGGGAGCTGTTTTTT.